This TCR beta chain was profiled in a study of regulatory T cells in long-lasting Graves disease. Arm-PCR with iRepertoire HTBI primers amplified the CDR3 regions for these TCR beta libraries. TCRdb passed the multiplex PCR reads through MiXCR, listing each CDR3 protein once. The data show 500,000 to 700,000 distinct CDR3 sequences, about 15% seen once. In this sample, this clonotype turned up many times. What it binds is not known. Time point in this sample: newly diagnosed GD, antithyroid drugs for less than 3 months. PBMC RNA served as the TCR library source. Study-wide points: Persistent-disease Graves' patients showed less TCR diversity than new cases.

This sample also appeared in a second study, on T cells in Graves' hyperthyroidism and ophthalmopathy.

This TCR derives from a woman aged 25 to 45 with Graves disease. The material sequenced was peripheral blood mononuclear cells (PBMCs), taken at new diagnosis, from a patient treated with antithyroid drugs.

The CDR3 here is CASSFVSATNEKLFF. Written as DNA, the CDR3 is TGTGCCAGCAGTTTCGTTAGTGCAACTAATGAAAAACTGTTTTTT. The rearrangement joins TRBV28 to TRBJ1-4; D is unresolved. This CDR3 comprises 15 residues. Germline V gene data show CDR1 as MDHEN and CDR2 as SYDVKM. The germline V and J ends were trimmed by 3 bases and 0 bases, with 8 bases remaining between them.